The rows below give T cell receptor beta chains drawn from one sample of a study of blood T cell repertoires in COVID-19. Clones were sequenced by immunoSEQ multiplex PCR, and TCRdb holds only the in-frame ones, with some missing. Counted here are roughly 15,000 clones, around four fifths occurring once; the ten biggest clones make up under 35%. Sequencing was done on a sample of peripheral blood. The receptors shown here come from a man aged 65 to 79 with active or convalescent COVID-19. Both conserved end residues are part of each CDR3.

TRBJ1-5,TRBV7-8,CASSDPRQGGQPQHF
TRBJ1-5,TRBV5-5,CASSPGTGGNQPQHF
TRBJ2-1,TRBV29-1,CSVEGLAGIYNEQFF
TRBJ2-5,TRBV10-2,CASKKELAGEGTQYF
TRBJ2-3,TRBV20-1,CSGVTDTQYF
TRBJ1-2,TRBV7-9,CASSRGQGGYGYTF
TRBJ1-2,TRBV4-3,CASSQDNLPGNYGYTF
TRBJ2-4,TRBV6-2/TRBV6-3,CASSYSSARSDIQYF
TRBJ1-4,TRBV15,CATSGGQANEKLFF
TRBJ2-5,TRBV7-3,CASSVGGAGETQYF
TRBJ1-4,TRBV28,CASSLAGGNEKLFF
TRBJ1-1,TRBV18,CASSPPGQGGNTEAFF
TRBJ1-5,TRBV10-3,CAISEGAGPNQPQHF
TRBJ2-1,TRBV5-1,CASSPLEGGSNEQFF
TRBJ2-1,TRBV18,CASTSQGTEQFF
TRBJ2-1,TRBV3-1/TRBV3-2,CASSQRLSSGRATNEQFF
TRBJ2-7,TRBV28,CASSLRDRVFFF
TRBJ1-4,TRBV6-5,CASSSRQGGEKLFF
TRBJ2-7,TRBV11-2,CASSATGSQYEQYF
TRBJ2-7,TRBV11-2,CASSLVSPSGEQYF
TRBJ1-5,TRBV6-5,CATVQGAGNQPQHF
TRBJ2-2,TRBV23-1,CASSPGLTGGLGELFF
TRBJ1-5,TRBV6-1,CASSEVGGYNQPQHF
TRBJ2-3,TRBV7-3,CASSQGQYEGTDTQYF
TRBJ2-3,TRBV28,CASSKMAGGADTQYF
TRBJ1-2,TRBV11-2,CASSLGQGGGYTF
TRBJ1-6,TRBV7-8,CASSLAWGQGNSPLHF
TRBJ1-5,TRBV19,CASSRWDRGAPQHF
TRBJ2-7,TRBV15,CATSRGGSNSYEQYF
TRBJ1-5,TRBV18,CASSPPGQDLSNQPQHF
TRBJ2-2,TRBV9,CASSEGLHTGELFF
TRBJ2-5,TRBV4-3,CASSRTIQETQYF
TRBJ2-7,TRBV5-4,CASSLAGTRSSGEQYF